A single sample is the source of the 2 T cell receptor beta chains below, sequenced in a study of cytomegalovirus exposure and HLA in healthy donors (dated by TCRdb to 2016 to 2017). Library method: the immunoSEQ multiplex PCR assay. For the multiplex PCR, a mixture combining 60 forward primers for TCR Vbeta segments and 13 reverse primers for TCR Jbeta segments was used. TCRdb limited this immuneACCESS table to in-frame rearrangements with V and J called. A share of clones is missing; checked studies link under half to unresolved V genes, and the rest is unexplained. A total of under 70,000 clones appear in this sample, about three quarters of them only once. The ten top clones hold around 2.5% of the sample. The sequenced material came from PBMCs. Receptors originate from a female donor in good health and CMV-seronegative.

CDR3 bases: TGTGCCAGCAGCTCGGGACTAGCGGGAGGTTTGTCCGAGCAGTACTTC. It codes for CASSSGLAGGLSEQYF. The chain joins TRBV7-2 to TRBJ2-5, with 15 bases matching TRBD2. The J call may be wrong; the DNA end is better matched by TRBJ2-7. Germline V gene data show CDR1 as SGHTA and CDR2 as FQGNSA. The CDR3 totals 16 residues.

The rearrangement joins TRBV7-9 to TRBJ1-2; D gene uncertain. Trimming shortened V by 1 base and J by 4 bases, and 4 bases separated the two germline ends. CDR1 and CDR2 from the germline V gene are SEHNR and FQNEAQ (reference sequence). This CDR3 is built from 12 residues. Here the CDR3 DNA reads TGTGCCAGCAGCTTAGGACTCTATGGCTACACCTTC. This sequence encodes CASSLGLYGYTF.